This T cell receptor beta chain came from a study of graft-versus-host responses after intestinal transplantation. Study-wide points: Detected in recipient marrow were GvH clones, some of which were first observed in ileum or blood.

Germline CDR1 and CDR2: KGHSH and LQKENI. Deletions cut 4 bases from V and 3 bases from J, with 10 bases between. This CDR3 is built from 13 residues. With respect to this clone: Its antigen is undetermined.

Here immunoSEQ multiplex PCR was the method, and the copy in TCRdb shows in-frame clones only, minus some. The top ten clones hold about 0.28% of a sample with 85,000 to 90,000 clones, about nine tenths of them seen once. The chain combines TRBV18 with TRBJ2-7; TRBD1 is a possible D gene (6 bases). The clonotype comes from a human donor who received an intestinal transplant. The source was unstimulated CD4+ T cells sorted from spleen or lymph node cells, collected before intestinal transplant. The CDR3 sequence is CASSRETGYEQYF. The CDR3 DNA reads as TGTGCCAGCTCACGCGAGACAGGCTACGAGCAGTACTTC.